This record looks at one TCR beta chain sequence and its context. Its antigen is not identified. Clones were read by immunoSEQ multiplex PCR, and TCRdb kept only the in-frame ones, dropping some. The sample has some 39,000 clones, around 96% seen once; the top ten hold less than 0.25%. The data were obtained in a study of graft-versus-host responses after intestinal transplantation. Across the study: Anti-thymocyte globulin was used for induction in all recipients, who then took tacrolimus and steroids for about three years.

General study points: Early post-transplant falls in HvG clones accompanied the peak levels of circulating GvH clones.

V lost 1 base to trimming and J lost 7 bases, with 11 bases between them. The CDR3 loop spans 13 amino acids. In germline, CDR1 is LNHNV, CDR2 YYDKDF (reference sequence). The V and J genes are TRBV15 and TRBJ2-7; no clear D gene. Sequences were derived from unstimulated CD8+ T cells sorted from spleen or lymph node cells, sampled before transplant. The TCR comes from a human donor who was the organ donor for an intestinal transplant. CDR3 nucleotides: TGTGCCACCAGCAGAGTCGGAGAAGGGGAGCAGTACTTC. Its protein is CATSRVGEGEQYF.